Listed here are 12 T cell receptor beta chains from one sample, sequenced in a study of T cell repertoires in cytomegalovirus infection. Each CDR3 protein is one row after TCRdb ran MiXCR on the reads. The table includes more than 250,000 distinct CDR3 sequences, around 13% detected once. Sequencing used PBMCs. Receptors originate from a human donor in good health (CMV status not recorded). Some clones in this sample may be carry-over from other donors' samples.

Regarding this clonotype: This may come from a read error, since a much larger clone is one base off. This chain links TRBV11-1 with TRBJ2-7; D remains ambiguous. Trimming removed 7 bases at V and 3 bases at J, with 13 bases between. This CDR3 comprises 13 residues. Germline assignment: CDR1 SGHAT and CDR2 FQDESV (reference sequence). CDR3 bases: TGTGCCAGCAAAGAAGAGCTCCTCTACGAGCAGTACTTC. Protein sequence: CASKEELLYEQYF.

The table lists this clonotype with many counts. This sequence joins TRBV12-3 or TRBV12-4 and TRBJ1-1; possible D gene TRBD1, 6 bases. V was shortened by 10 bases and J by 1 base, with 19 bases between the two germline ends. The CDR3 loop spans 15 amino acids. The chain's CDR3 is CATFDRFPGNTEAFF. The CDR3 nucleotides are TGTGCCACATTTGACAGGTTCCCTGGGAACACTGAAGCTTTCTTT.

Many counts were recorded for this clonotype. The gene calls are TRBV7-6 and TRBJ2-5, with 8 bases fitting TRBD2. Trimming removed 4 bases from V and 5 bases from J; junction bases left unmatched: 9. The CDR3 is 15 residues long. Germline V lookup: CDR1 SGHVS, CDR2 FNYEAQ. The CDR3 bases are TGTGCCAGCAGCTCAGGGACTAGTGATATCGAGACCCAGTACTTC. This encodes CASSSGTSDIETQYF.

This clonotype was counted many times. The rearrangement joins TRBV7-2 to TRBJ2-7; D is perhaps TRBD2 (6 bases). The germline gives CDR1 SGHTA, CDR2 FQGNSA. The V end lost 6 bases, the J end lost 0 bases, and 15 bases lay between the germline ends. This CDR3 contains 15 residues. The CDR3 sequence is CASRRTSSSSYEQYF. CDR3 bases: TGTGCCAGCAGACGAACTAGCTCCAGCTCCTACGAGCAGTACTTC.

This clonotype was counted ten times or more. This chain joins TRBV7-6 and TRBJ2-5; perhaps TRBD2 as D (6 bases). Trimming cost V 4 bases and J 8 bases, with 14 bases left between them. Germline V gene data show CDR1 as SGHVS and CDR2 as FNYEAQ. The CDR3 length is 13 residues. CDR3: CASSYGDSGTQYF. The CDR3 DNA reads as TGTGCCAGCAGCTATGGGGACTCCGGTACCCAGTACTTC.

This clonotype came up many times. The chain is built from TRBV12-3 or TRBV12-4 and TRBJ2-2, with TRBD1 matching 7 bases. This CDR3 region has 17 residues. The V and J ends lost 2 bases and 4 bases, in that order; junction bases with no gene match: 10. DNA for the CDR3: TGTGCCAGCAGTTTAATCTTAGGGGGCGCAAGCACCGGGGAGCTGTTTTTT. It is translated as CASSLILGGASTGELFF.

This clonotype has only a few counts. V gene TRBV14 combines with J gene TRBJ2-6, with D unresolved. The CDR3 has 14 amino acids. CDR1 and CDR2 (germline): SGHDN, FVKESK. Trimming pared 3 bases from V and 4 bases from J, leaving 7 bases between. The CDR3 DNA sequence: TGTGCCAGCAGCCAGGGTTGGGGGGCCAACGTCCTGACTTTC. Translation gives CASSQGWGANVLTF.

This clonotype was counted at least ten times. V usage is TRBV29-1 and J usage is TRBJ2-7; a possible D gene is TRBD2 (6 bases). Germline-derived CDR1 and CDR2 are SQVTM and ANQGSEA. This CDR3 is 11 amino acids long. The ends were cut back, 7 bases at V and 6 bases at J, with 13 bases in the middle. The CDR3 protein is CSGEEFGEQYF. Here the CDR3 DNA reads TGCAGCGGGGAGGAATTCGGCGAGCAGTACTTC.

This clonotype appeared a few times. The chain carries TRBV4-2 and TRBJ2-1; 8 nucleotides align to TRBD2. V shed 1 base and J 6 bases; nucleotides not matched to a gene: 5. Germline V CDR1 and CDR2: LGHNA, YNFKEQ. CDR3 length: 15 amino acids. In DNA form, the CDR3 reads TGTGCCAGCAGCCAAGTTACCGGGACTAGCAATGAGCAGTTCTTC. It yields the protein CASSQVTGTSNEQFF.

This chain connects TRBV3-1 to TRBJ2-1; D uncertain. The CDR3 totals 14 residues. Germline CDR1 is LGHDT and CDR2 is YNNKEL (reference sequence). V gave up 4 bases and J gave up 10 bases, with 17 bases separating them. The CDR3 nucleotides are TGTGCCAGCAGCCTGATCCTTCCCTCTGGGGAGCAGTTCTTC. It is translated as CASSLILPSGEQFF.

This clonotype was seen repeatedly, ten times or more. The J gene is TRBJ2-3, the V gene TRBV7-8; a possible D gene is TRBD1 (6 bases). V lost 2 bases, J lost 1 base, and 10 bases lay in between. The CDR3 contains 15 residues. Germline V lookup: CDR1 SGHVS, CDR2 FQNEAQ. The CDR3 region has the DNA TGTGCCAGCAGCTTAAGGGGGATCGGCACAGATACGCAGTATTTT. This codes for CASSLRGIGTDTQYF.

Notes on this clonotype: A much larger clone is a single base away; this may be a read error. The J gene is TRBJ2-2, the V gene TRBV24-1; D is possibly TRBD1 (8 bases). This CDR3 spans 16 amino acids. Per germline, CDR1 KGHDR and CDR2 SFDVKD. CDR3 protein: CATSPLRTGGAGERFF. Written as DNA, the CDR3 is TGTGCCACCAGCCCCCTTCGAACAGGGGGGGCCGGGGAGCGGTTTTTT.